This T cell receptor (beta chain) was retrieved from a study of blood T cell repertoires in COVID-19 (dated by TCRdb to 2018 to 2021). General notes on the study: Samples covering the acute and convalescent phases of COVID-19 were provided by collaborators in the United States, Italy and Spain. Sample metadata almost always included a de-identified subject ID, COVID-19 status, age in years and sex. The repertoires were made available in a free public database intended to serve as a resource for research on the immune response to SARS-CoV-2. The material from the prospective study consisted of cDNA or gDNA derived from T cells, B-cell-depleted T cells, or PBMCs. Subjects who had been exposed to COVID-19, were actively infected with it, or had recovered from it provided the deeply sampled blood TCRbeta repertoires that made up the dataset. The samples were drawn from two sources: the first 160 participants of the ongoing ImmuneRACE study, and some 1,300 subjects contributed by 6 global collaborators. Where available, HLA class I and class II types were taken from metadata supplied by the sample provider and were not determined by assay-based typing.

The paper's findings and limits, for the study overall: The amount of clinical and demographic metadata varied by source and participant and was provided uncurated.

This clone was detected once. The antigen this receptor binds is unknown. No per-base quality is available; no much larger clone lies one base away. As encoded in the germline V gene, CDR1 is SGHTA while CDR2 is FQGNSA. The CDR3 measures 14 amino acids from cysteine to phenylalanine. CDR3 DNA is the only sequence kept; it has 42 bases, read in frame from the first base. For this chain, trimming is 7 bases at the V end and 3 bases at the J end, and the number of junction bases without a gene match is 9. TCRbeta CDR3 regions were amplified from genomic DNA using the immunoSEQ Assay, a bias-controlled multiplex PCR. On the study's bioinformatics: The number of nucleated cells in each sample was estimated from the amplification of reference gene primers within the assay. To quantify the absolute abundance of each unique TCRbeta CDR3 rearrangement, sequence reads were collapsed and filtered. For each sample, productive Simpson clonality was calculated by taking the square root of Simpson's diversity index across productive rearrangements. TCRdb's version of the immuneACCESS table is confined to in-frame rearrangements and falls short of the full clone set. An unresolved V gene accounts for under half of the shortfall where checked; the remainder is of unknown origin. For V, J and clone size, that table is used; D and trimming come from the DNA. The sample table shows about 300,000 clones, and roughly 82% are seen once. The top ten hold 1.6% of the sample.

The collaborating institutions used their own protocols to collect whole blood in K2EDTA tubes. For TCRbeta analysis, collaborators shipped samples as frozen whole blood, isolated PBMCs, or DNA extracted from either of those sample types. The chain joins TRBV7-2 to TRBJ2-7, and TRBD2 matches 7 of the central bases. Sequenced sample: peripheral blood. The receptor's source is a woman aged 45-59 years with acute or convalescent COVID-19. The CDR3 is CASKLPGLLYEQYF. The bases read TGTGCCAGCAAGCTTCCGGGACTACTCTACGAGCAGTACTTC.